Below, one T cell receptor beta chain is given with its context. The record originates from a study of blood T cell repertoires in COVID-19. In the study overall: PBMCs, B-cell-depleted T cells, or T cells were the source of the cDNA or gDNA that made up the material.

Source study methods: Estimates of nucleated cell counts were drawn from the amplification of reference gene primers. Clones were read by immunoSEQ multiplex PCR, and TCRdb kept only the in-frame ones, dropping some. That table furnishes V, J and clone size, whereas the DNA furnished D and trimming. The sample has some 250,000 clones; about 84% are singletons. This receptor was identified in a woman at least 80 years old with acute or convalescent COVID-19. The sequenced sample was peripheral blood.

The CDR3 DNA reads TGTGCCTGTGGTCCTTGGCGGGACAGGACCTACGAGCAGTACTTC. It specifies CACGPWRDRTYEQYF. The chain carries TRBV30 and TRBJ2-7, with TRBD1 matching 8 bases. The CDR3 is 15 amino acids. Per the germline V gene, CDR1 is GTSNPN and CDR2 is SVGIG (reference sequence). The V gene end was trimmed by 6 bases and the J gene end by 2 bases; junction bases not matched to a gene: 12.